This T cell receptor beta chain was recovered during a study of cytomegalovirus exposure and HLA in healthy donors (dated by TCRdb to about 2017). In the study overall: According to an earlier analysis of 587 of the donors, about 179 million T cells yielded roughly 110 million unique TCR beta sequences and 250 to 350 Gb of sequence data. Four or five DR-DQ haplotypes were treated as single units for association and clustering because of strong linkage in the cohort. The aim of the study was to test whether cataloging public T cell receptors could identify signatures of past pathogen exposure. To predict cytomegalovirus infection status, the study brought together high-throughput TCR immunosequencing, statistical association of individual TCRs with disease status, and machine learning. Typing coverage differed by locus: A, B, C, DRB1 and DQB1 were typed in roughly 620-630 donors, DQA1 in around 500, DPA1 in around 610, and DPB1 in approximately 450. The T cell repertoires of 666 subjects were profiled by immunosequencing and related to cytomegalovirus serostatus. In a later analysis, previously published TCR beta repertoires from 666 donors were re-analyzed and high-resolution HLA genotyping was added so that TCR occurrence patterns could be studied. Rather than drawing on any new phenotypic data, the later analysis identified candidate immune exposures from TCR beta sequences and the way those sequences occurred across donors. An earlier analysis of fewer than 700 of the donors applied high-throughput TCR beta sequencing to assess whether each TCR beta V gene segment acted as functional or pseudogenic. About 280 gigabases of sequencing data and roughly 80 million unique TCR sequences made up an early release that covered approximately 620 HLA-typed donors. Donor age, sex, ethnicity and CMV serostatus were compiled together with the repertoire data. Besides the first cohort of hundreds of subjects, a separate validation cohort made up of some 110 different subjects was used. Among about 400 genotyped donors of the cohort, an average of around 250,000 unique TCR beta nucleotide sequences was sequenced per donor, of which about 19% were non-productive. HLA typing covered class I and class II loci at four-digit resolution. All discovery cohort repertoires had been generated on a single sequencing platform. A later genetic analysis used genome-wide SNP genotypes for 398 of the 666 donors, treating that subset as a discovery cohort. Among the 398 genotyped donors, 75% to 90% belonged to the genetic ancestry cluster associated with self-reported Caucasian donors. Overall study results and their limits: In a later analysis, HLA-associated TCR beta chains were found to be more clonally expanded and to have lower generation probabilities than equally common non-associated chains. In the study, roughly 160 TCR beta chains were listed as associated with cytomegalovirus. A cluster of highly shared sequence variants was judged likely to represent a technical artifact of the sequencing pipeline. Correlated functional status among segregating V segments might reflect linkage disequilibrium, but an unknown experimental factor could not be ruled out. It was suggested by the authors that the approach could potentially be generalized to other disease states and immunological phenotypes. The earlier analysis of nearly 600 of the donors excluded fewer than 20 rarely observed V segments, including chromosome 9 orphons, because counts were too low. Because some donors lacked HLA typing at each locus, the association tests relied only on the typed subset. While some public TCRs were present in many individuals, most TCR sequences turned up only very rarely across donors. A later analysis found that most CMV-associated TCR beta chains appeared HLA-restricted, with HLA associations seemingly driven largely by CMV exposure. CMV serostatus was the only immune exposure information available for the cohort. This cohort had only TCR beta chains sequenced, and the lack of alpha or paired-chain data limited which features could be detected. In a later analysis, some 18,000 TCR beta sequences were associated with specific HLA alleles at a false discovery rate of 0.05. Broadly in line with IMGT annotations, most TCR beta V segments showed up in productive rearrangements about 90% or about 30% of the time in an earlier analysis of under 700 of the donors. Three of the identified cytomegalovirus-associated TCR beta chains were confirmed in vitro to be specific for cytomegalovirus antigens. Roughly uniform sequencing depth across donors was assumed in presence/absence analyses, although this assumption may not hold. When HLA alleles, especially DR and DQ, strongly co-occurred, attributing TCR associations to individual alleles was difficult. In both the original and validation cohorts, the classifier was reported to diagnose cytomegalovirus status with high specificity and sensitivity. V-gene and J-gene trimming of TCR beta chains was associated with a missense DCLRE1C variant in a later genetic analysis, and the association was replicated in an independent cohort. According to a later genetic analysis, donors in an Asian-associated ancestry cluster had fewer N-insertions in productive TCRs than the approximately 630-donor mean. A later analysis found that TCR association rates varied across HLA loci, with DRB1 alleles showing the most associated TCRs and HLA-C alleles the fewest. Several of the top co-occurrence clusters appeared to be linked to parvovirus B19, influenza, CMV and Epstein-Barr virus, according to a later analysis. Because the 87-base-pair reads could not distinguish some IMGT-functional V segments, including TRBV6-2 and TRBV6-3, those segments were excluded. A further reported finding was that TCR beta sequences accurately predicted the HLA-A and HLA-B alleles for most subjects in the first cohort.

The receptor library was made with the immunoSEQ multiplex PCR assay. For the multiplex PCR, a mixture combining 60 forward primers for TCR Vbeta segments and 13 reverse primers for TCR Jbeta segments was used. The CDR3 region of rearranged TCR beta genes was amplified from genomic DNA with a multiplex PCR assay. The Illumina HiSeq System was used to sequence the amplified TCR beta libraries as 87-base-pair reads. Turning to the authors' computational methods: Across the 670 or so repertoires, a later analysis counted 60 million to 90 million unique TCR beta chains, around 10 million of which were shared by at least two donors. To remove PCR and sequencing errors, raw reads were error-corrected and collapsed into unique sequences using a nearest-neighbor algorithm that merged closely related sequences. To assign V, D and J gene segments, CDR3 sequences were aligned to IMGT reference sequences. For a sequence to be retained, a match of at least six nucleotides to both a V gene segment and a J gene segment was required. Rearrangements were classified as productive when the CDR3 lacked stop codons and remained in frame with V and J, and all other rearrangements were classified as non-productive. Following IMGT convention, CDR3 was defined as the stretch from the second conserved V-encoded cysteine up to the conserved J-encoded phenylalanine. Sequences without an unambiguous match to a single V gene segment were excluded from the earlier analysis of about 600 of the donors. An earlier analysis of several hundred of the donors called V segments functional above 56.7% productive rearrangements and segregating when the between-donor standard deviation exceeded 5%. A statistical classification framework was built for diagnosing cytomegalovirus status from the catalog of TCR beta chain sequences. V and J gene assignment, in a later analysis, came from comparing TCR nucleotide sequences with IMGT/GENE-DB human TR gene sequences. A later analysis assigned CDR3 sequences and most-parsimonious VDJ recombination scenarios with the TCRdist pipeline. In a later analysis, each TCR beta chain was defined by its CDR3 amino acid sequence together with its V-gene family, and reads without a unique V-gene family were excluded. As a way to deal with suspected cross-contamination and a sequencing artifact, a later analysis dropped over 550 nucleotide sequences that were highly shared and had low generation probability. In a later analysis, a clonal expansion index was calculated for each public chain from normalized within-repertoire ranks of inferred template counts. A later analysis computed generation probabilities with a VDJ recombination model fitted to out-of-frame rearrangements, and checked the results against IGoR. In a later analysis, hypergeometric tests were used to score TCR-TCR, TCR-HLA and TCR-CMV co-occurrence, with a repertoire-size bias correction applied to TCR pairs. To estimate false discovery rates, a later analysis permuted the HLA or CMV assignments 20 times. In a later analysis, co-occurring TCRs were grouped using DBSCAN, and TCRdist sequence similarity was added for clustering within HLA-allele-positive subsets. Repertoires with fewer than 30,000 or more than 120,000 public chains, plus five repertoires with anomalous nucleotide sharing, were excluded from co-occurrence clustering. Held by TCRdb, this immuneACCESS table contains in-frame sequences only and omits some clones. Under half of the omission traces to an unresolved V gene where checked; the cause of the rest is unknown. V and J calls and clone size are copied from that table; D and trimming were computed from the DNA. Within this sample are under 200,000 clones, with about three quarters of them counted one time only. The top ten constitute around 2.5% of the sample.

Note on this clone: There is no known antigen for this receptor. One base away there is no much larger clone; base qualities are not given.

In total, roughly 670 healthy bone marrow donors made up the cohort. Cohort members were all nominally healthy when sampled, although unrecorded immune exposures were likely present. The donor tested CMV seronegative and was one of the 352 seronegative cohort members. A peripheral blood sample was provided by each donor, and peripheral blood mononuclear cells were used for TCR beta sequencing. The Qiagen DNeasy Blood Extraction Kit was used to extract genomic DNA from the blood cell samples. V lost 1 base and J lost 3 bases; the stretch between them is 6 bases long. There are 13 amino acids in the CDR3, from cysteine to phenylalanine inclusive. The retained sequence is limited to the CDR3, 39 bases, with the frame set at the first base. In the germline V gene, CDR1 corresponds to SGHVS and CDR2 to FQNEAQ.

The receptor comes from a female donor in good health and CMV-seronegative. The sample comprised PBMCs. The chain joins TRBV7-8 to TRBJ1-1; a confident D gene designation cannot be given. The nucleotides read TGTGCCAGCAGCTTAGTACGGGACACTGAAGCTTTCTTT. The resulting protein is CASSLVRDTEAFF.